Sequencing of this T cell receptor beta chain was carried out in a study of T cell responses to AZD1222 COVID-19 vaccine. TCRdb's table, derived via immunoSEQ multiplex PCR, lists solely in-frame clones and lacks some. The table shows 150,000 to 200,000 clones, with approximately 91% occurring only once. Study-wide findings and caveats: Baseline serology detected seropositivity in only a handful of AZD1222 recipients. Across the whole spike, CD4 TCRs peaked at regions 160-218 and 743-854.

This clone was detected only a few times. Its specificity is unknown. The V gene end was trimmed by 3 bases and the J gene end by 5 bases; junction bases not matched to a gene: 7. The CDR3 runs 13 residues. Looked up from germline, CDR1 is DFQATT and CDR2 is SNEGSKA (reference sequence). This TCR derives from an adult who received the AZD1222 COVID-19 vaccine. The source material was peripheral blood, sampled 28 days after the second AZD1222 dose. The chain has TRBV20-1 and TRBJ2-7; 7 nucleotides match TRBD2. In DNA, the CDR3 is TGCAGTGCTAGTGGGCGGGAGAGGGACGAGCAGTACTTC. Its translation: CSASGRERDEQYF.